This TCR beta chain was profiled in a study of early T cells in non-severe SARS-CoV-2 infection (dated by TCRdb to about 2021). The study in broad terms: Bulk RNA from unsorted whole blood was used for TCR sequencing, so alpha and beta chains could not be paired. The investigation overall reported the following: Matching against VDJdb was skewed toward anti-spike CD8 responses, likely underestimated virus-specific expansions, and missed private and CD4 specificities.

This clonotype showed up just a few times. It has no known antigen specificity. Base qualities were left out, and no much larger clone turns up one base away. The study was a case-control design nested within a healthcare worker cohort in London, UK, with weekly nasopharyngeal swab PCR tests and blood sampling. Between 23 and 31 March 2020, the week of the UK lockdown, healthcare workers were enrolled and then followed up weekly for as long as 16 weeks. The library was built by means of 5' RACE. The instrument given in TCRdb is NextSeq 500. In the TCR library protocol, unique molecular identifiers were attached to individual cDNA molecules to correct for PCR bias and sequencing error. Sequencing covered both TCR alpha and beta chains, and within each sample the abundances of alpha and beta sequences were tightly co-correlated. The original methods were these. Decombinator V4 was used to perform V gene, J gene and CDR3 annotation of TCR sequences. TCRs were defined as expanded if a significant change between any two time points was detected under a Poisson model with p below 0.0001. TCR abundances were normalised to the total number of TCRs sequenced in each sample and reported as counts per million. VDJdb, accessed 1 November 2021, was searched for CMV, EBV and SARS-CoV-2 annotated TCRs, with TCRs annotated for multiple antigens excluded. The public reads were quality trimmed at Q25 with fastp and then assembled into clones with MiXCR by TCRdb, keeping productive beta chains. Rows with a matching CDR3 protein are joined into one entry that keeps the most common DNA and genes. Here the V and J calls rest on TCRdb's processing, not on the authors' analysis. This sample is represented by around 84,000 distinct CDR3 sequences; about 12% of them were singletons. The ten largest clones add up to under 3% of the sample.

The specimen was whole blood. This sequence was found in an adult who was a healthcare worker with PCR-confirmed SARS-CoV-2 infection or an uninfected control (not recorded which).

In nucleotide form, the sequence is TGTGCCAGCAGCTCCCCTACAGGAGCTTATGGCTACACCTTC. The translation is CASSSPTGAYGYTF. This receptor chain uses TRBV5-4 and TRBJ1-2; D gene: possibly TRBD1, on 5 matching bases. V is clipped by 3 bases and J by 5 bases, and the sequence between their germline boundaries is 14 bases long. CDR1 SGHNT and CDR2 YYREEE were looked up in the germline V gene (reference sequence). The CDR3 goes from the cysteine to the phenylalanine over 14 residues. Only the CDR3 DNA stays, 42 bases, in frame from base 1.